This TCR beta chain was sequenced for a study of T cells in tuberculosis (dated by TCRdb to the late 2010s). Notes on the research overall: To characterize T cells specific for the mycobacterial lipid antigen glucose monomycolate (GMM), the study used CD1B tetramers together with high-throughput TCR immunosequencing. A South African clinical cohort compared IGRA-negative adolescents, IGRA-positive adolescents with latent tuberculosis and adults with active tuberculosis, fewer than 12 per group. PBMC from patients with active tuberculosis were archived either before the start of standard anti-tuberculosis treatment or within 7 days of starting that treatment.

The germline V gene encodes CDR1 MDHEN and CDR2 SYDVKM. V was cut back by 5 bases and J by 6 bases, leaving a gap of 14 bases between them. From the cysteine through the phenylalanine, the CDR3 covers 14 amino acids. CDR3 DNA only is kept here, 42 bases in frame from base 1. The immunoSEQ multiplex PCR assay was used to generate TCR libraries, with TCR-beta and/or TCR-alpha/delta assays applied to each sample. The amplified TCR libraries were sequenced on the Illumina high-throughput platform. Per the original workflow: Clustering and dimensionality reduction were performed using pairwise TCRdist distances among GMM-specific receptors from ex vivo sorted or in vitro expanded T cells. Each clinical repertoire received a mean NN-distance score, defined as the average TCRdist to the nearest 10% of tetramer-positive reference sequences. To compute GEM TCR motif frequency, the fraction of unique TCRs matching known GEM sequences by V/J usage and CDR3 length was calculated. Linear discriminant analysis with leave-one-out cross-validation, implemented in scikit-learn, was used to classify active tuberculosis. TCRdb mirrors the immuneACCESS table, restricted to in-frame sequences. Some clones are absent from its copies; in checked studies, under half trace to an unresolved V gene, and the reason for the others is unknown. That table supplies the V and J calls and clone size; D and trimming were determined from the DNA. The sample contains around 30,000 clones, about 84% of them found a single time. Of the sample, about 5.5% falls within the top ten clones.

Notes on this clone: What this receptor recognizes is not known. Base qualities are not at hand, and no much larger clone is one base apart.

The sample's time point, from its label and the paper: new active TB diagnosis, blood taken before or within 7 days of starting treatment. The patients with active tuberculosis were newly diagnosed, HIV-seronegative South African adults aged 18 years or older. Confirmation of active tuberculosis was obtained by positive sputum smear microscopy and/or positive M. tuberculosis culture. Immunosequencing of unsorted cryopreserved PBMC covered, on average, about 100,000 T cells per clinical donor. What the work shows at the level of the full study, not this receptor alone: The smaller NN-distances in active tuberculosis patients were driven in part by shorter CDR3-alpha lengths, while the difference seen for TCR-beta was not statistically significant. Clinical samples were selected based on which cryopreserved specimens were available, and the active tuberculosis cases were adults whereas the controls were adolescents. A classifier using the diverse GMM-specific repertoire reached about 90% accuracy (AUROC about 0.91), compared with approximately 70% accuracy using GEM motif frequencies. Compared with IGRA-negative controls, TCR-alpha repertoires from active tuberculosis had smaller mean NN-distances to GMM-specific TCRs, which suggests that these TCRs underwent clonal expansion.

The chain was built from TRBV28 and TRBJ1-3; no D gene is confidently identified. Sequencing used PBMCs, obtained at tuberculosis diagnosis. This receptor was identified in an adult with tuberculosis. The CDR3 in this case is CASSPPRAANTIYF. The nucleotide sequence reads TGTGCCAGCAGTCCACCGAGGGCTGCAAACACCATATATTTT.